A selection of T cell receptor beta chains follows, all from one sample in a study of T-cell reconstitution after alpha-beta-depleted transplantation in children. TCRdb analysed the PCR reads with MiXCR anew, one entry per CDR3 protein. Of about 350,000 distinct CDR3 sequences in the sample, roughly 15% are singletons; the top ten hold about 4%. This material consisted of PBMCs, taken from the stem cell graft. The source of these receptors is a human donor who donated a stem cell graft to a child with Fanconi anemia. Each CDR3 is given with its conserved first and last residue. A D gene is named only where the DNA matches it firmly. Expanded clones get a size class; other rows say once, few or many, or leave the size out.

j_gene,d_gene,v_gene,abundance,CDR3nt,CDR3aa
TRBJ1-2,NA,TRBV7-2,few,TGTGCCAGCAGCTTACGGAGCGCAGGAAACTATGGCTACACCTTC,CASSLRSAGNYGYTF
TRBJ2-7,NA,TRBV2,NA,TGTGCCAGTCGGCGACAGACGTTTTACGAGCAGTACTTC,CASRRQTFYEQYF
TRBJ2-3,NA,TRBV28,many,TGTGCCAGCAGCTTATACGGAATGAGTCAGCCTCGCACAGATACGCAGTATTTT,CASSLYGMSQPRTDTQYF
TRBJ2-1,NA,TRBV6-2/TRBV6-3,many,TGTGCCAGCAGACGGGACTACAATGAGCAGTTCTTC,CASRRDYNEQFF
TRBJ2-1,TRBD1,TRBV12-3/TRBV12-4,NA,TGTGCCAGCAGTTTAGGGACAGGGGGTGTCTCCTACAATGAGCAGTTCTTC,CASSLGTGGVSYNEQFF
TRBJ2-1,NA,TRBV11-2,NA,TGTGCCAGCAGCTTAGAGCGTCCGAATGAGCAGTTCTTC,CASSLERPNEQFF
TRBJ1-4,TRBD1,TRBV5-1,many,TGCGCCAGCAGCCCGACAGGGGGGTACATAGAAAAACTGTTTTTT,CASSPTGGYIEKLFF
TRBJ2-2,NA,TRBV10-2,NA,TGCGCCAGCAGTTTCTCTGCGGGACAGCCCCCCACCGGGGAGCTGTTTTTT,CASSFSAGQPPTGELFF
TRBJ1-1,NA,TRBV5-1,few,TGCGCCAGCAGCCCGGCGAGGACAGACACTGAAGCTTTCTTT,CASSPARTDTEAFF
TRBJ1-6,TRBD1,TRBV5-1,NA,TGCGCCAGCAGCTCGGGACAGGGGATAGGTTCACCCCTCCACTTT,CASSSGQGIGSPLHF
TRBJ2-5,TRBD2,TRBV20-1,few,TGCAGTGCCGTCGGGGGGCAAGAGACCCAGTACTTC,CSAVGGQETQYF